In its sample, the clone carrying this T cell receptor (beta chain) was seen many times. This sample was included in a study of identical twins. The cDNA had a unique molecular identifier and a template-switch universal primer site. TCRdb ran MiXCR on the 5' RACE reads and lists one entry per CDR3 protein. This sample yields hundreds of thousands of distinct CDR3 sequences, of which around 6.9% are seen a single time; 1.9% belongs to the top ten. The CDR3 consists of 13 residues. Germline V lookup: CDR1 MNHNY, CDR2 SVGAGI (reference sequence). The ends were cut back, 6 bases at V and 6 bases at J, with 15 bases in the middle. The donor group consisted entirely of healthy Caucasians. The same data also contributed to another study, on yellow fever vaccine responses in identical twins. As reported in that work: Twins reportedly had a vaccine T cell response that seemed partly convergent, partly personalized.

V gene TRBV6-6 combines with J gene TRBJ2-7; D not certain. The sequence was obtained from a woman aged 18-29 years in good health. Sequenced sample: memory (CD45RO+) T cells sorted from blood. The CDR3 nucleotides are TGTGCCAGCAGCTCCTCGACTCCCTGCGAGCAGTACTTC. Translation: CASSSSTPCEQYF.